This entry describes one T cell receptor beta chain. Antigen: not known. The study ran its PCR with 60 Vbeta and 13 Jbeta primers. Assay: immunoSEQ multiplex PCR; the TCRdb copy retains only in-frame clones and omits some. The table records 150,000 to 200,000 clones, 75% to 80% of them present only once. There were likely unrecorded immune exposures, though donors were nominally healthy when sampled. Germline CDR1 reads MDHEN; CDR2 reads SYDVKM. V was pared by 4 bases and J by 7 bases, with 10 bases between. There are 12 residues in the CDR3. The data originate from a study of cytomegalovirus exposure and HLA in healthy donors. Findings and limits, study-wide: The study listed 150 to 200 cytomegalovirus-associated TCR beta chains.

The TCR was taken from a man in his forties or fifties in good health and CMV-seropositive. Sequencing input: PBMCs. The chain has TRBV28 and TRBJ1-1; weak D call: TRBD1 (6 bases). Here the CDR3 reads CASSSGQSEAFF. The CDR3 DNA reads TGTGCCAGCAGTTCAGGACAGAGTGAAGCTTTCTTT.